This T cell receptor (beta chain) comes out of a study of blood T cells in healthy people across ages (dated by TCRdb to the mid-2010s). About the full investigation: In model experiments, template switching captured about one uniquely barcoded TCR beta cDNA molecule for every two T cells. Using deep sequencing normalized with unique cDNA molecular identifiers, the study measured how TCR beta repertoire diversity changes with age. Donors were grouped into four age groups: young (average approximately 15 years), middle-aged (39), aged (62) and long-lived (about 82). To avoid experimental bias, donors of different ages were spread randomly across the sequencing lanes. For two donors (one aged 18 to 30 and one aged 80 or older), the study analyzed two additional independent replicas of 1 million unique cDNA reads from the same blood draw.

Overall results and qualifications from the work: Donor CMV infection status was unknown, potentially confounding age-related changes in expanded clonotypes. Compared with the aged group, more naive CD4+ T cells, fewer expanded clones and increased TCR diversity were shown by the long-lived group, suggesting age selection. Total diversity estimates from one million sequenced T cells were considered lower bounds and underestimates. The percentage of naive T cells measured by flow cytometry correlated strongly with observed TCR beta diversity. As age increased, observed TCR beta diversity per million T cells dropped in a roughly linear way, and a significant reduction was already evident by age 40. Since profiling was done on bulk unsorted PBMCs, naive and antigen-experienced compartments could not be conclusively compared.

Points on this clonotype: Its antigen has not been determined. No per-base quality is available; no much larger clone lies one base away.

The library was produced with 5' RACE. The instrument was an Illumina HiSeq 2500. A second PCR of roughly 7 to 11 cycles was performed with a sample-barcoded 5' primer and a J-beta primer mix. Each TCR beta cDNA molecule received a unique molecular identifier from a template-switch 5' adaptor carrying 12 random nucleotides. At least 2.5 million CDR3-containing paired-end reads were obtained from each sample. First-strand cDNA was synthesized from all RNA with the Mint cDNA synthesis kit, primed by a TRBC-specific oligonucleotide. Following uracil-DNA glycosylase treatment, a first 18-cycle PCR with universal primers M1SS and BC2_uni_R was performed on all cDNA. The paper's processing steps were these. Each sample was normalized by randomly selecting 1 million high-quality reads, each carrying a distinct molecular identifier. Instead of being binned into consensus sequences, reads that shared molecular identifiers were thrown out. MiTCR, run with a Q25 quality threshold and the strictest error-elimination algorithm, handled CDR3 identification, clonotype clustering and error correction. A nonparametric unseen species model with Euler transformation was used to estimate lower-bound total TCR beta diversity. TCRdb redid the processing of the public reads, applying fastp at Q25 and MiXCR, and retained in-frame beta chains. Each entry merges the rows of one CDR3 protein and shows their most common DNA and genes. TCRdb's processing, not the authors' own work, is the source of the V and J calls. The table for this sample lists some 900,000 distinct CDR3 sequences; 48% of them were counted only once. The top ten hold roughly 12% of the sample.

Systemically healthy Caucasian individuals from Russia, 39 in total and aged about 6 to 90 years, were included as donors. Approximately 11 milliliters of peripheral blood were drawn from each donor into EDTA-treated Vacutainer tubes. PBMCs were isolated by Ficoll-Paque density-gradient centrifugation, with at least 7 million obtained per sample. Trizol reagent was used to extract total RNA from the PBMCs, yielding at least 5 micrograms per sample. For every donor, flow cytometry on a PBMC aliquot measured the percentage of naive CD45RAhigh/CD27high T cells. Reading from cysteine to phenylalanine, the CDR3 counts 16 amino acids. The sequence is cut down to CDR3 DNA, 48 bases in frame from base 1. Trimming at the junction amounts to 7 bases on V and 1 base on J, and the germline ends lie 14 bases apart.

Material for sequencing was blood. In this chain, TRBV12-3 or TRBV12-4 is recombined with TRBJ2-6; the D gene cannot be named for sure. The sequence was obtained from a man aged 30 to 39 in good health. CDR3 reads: CASNIPLTSGANVLTF. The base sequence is TGTGCCAGCAACATCCCCTTGACGTCTGGGGCCAACGTCCTGACTTTC.